Listed below are T cell receptor beta chains from one sample, sequenced in a study of brain metastases from non-small cell lung cancer. Method: immunoSEQ multiplex PCR; TCRdb's copy keeps in-frame clones and lacks some. The sample lists 15,000 or so clones, around 86% occurring once. Sequencing used primary lung tumor tissue. The receptor source for this set is a donor aged 40 or older with non-small cell lung cancer. Each CDR3 is given with its conserved first and last residue. The order of the fields is V gene, D gene, J gene, clone size, CDR3 protein, CDR3 DNA. The D gene is left open where the match is weak. Some rows mark clone size as missing; the rest say once, few, many or name a class of expanded clone.

v_gene: TRBV4-3
d_gene: NA
j_gene: TRBJ1-1
abundance: NA
CDR3aa: CASSQGLDWVGEAFF
CDR3nt: TGCGCCAGCAGCCAGGGGTTAGACTGGGTGGGAGAAGCTTTCTTT

v_gene: TRBV24-1
d_gene: NA
j_gene: TRBJ1-2
abundance: NA
CDR3aa: CATSDAGAGGYTF
CDR3nt: TGTGCCACCAGTGACGCAGGGGCGGGGGGCTACACCTTC

v_gene: TRBV18
d_gene: NA
j_gene: TRBJ2-7
abundance: NA
CDR3aa: CASSPGLLGPYEQYF
CDR3nt: TGTGCCAGCTCACCGGGACTCCTGGGCCCCTACGAGCAGTACTTC

v_gene: TRBV7-9
d_gene: TRBD1
j_gene: TRBJ2-1
abundance: NA
CDR3aa: CASSPIDRATRVHNEQFF
CDR3nt: TGTGCCAGCAGCCCCATCGACAGGGCCACAAGGGTACACAATGAGCAGTTCTTC

v_gene: TRBV11-1
d_gene: TRBD1
j_gene: TRBJ1-1
abundance: NA
CDR3aa: CASSSRDRDEAFF
CDR3nt: TGTGCCAGCAGCTCCCGGGACAGGGATGAAGCTTTCTTT

v_gene: TRBV27
d_gene: NA
j_gene: TRBJ2-6
abundance: NA
CDR3aa: CASSFFRSGANVLTF
CDR3nt: TGTGCCAGCAGTTTTTTTAGGTCTGGGGCCAACGTCCTGACTTTC

v_gene: TRBV5-4
d_gene: NA
j_gene: TRBJ1-2
abundance: NA
CDR3aa: CASSLKGTNGYTF
CDR3nt: TGTGCCAGCAGCTTGAAGGGGACTAATGGCTACACCTTC

v_gene: TRBV5-1
d_gene: NA
j_gene: TRBJ1-2
abundance: NA
CDR3aa: CASSLFLPPRGRDGYTF
CDR3nt: TGCGCTAGCAGCTTGTTCCTCCCACCTCGGGGACGGGATGGCTACACCTTC

v_gene: TRBV10-1
d_gene: TRBD1
j_gene: TRBJ2-1
abundance: once
CDR3aa: CASSDHGTGSYNEQFF
CDR3nt: TGCGCCAGCAGTGACCACGGGACAGGCAGCTACAATGAGCAGTTCTTC

v_gene: TRBV20-1
d_gene: NA
j_gene: TRBJ2-2
abundance: NA
CDR3aa: CSARPGELFF
CDR3nt: TGCAGTGCTAGACCAGGGGAGCTGTTTTTT

v_gene: TRBV7-2
d_gene: TRBD1
j_gene: TRBJ2-1
abundance: NA
CDR3aa: CASSPTLGQASSYNEQFF
CDR3nt: TGTGCCAGCAGCCCAACTCTTGGACAGGCCAGCTCCTACAATGAGCAGTTCTTC

v_gene: TRBV7-3
d_gene: NA
j_gene: TRBJ1-1
abundance: NA
CDR3aa: CASSSQPTGRRNTEAFF
CDR3nt: TGTGCCAGCAGCTCACAACCCACAGGGAGAAGGAACACTGAAGCTTTCTTT

v_gene: TRBV3-1/TRBV3-2
d_gene: NA
j_gene: TRBJ1-5
abundance: once
CDR3aa: CASSRQGKSQPQHF
CDR3nt: TGTGCCAGCAGCCGCCAAGGAAAGAGTCAGCCCCAGCATTTT

v_gene: TRBV18
d_gene: NA
j_gene: TRBJ2-3
abundance: NA
CDR3aa: CASSQTQGPDTQYF
CDR3nt: TGTGCCAGCTCGCAGACTCAGGGGCCAGATACGCAGTATTTT

v_gene: TRBV6-1
d_gene: NA
j_gene: TRBJ1-2
abundance: NA
CDR3aa: CASSEAHGLFTYGYTF
CDR3nt: TGTGCCAGCAGTGAAGCTCACGGACTGTTTACGTATGGCTACACCTTC

v_gene: TRBV2
d_gene: NA
j_gene: TRBJ2-2
abundance: once
CDR3aa: CASSGTARNTGELFF
CDR3nt: TGTGCCAGCAGTGGGACAGCCAGAAACACCGGGGAGCTGTTTTTT

v_gene: TRBV9
d_gene: NA
j_gene: TRBJ1-6
abundance: NA
CDR3aa: CASSAREGGLSPLHF
CDR3nt: TGTGCCAGCAGCGCCCGCGAGGGAGGCCTGTCACCCCTCCACTTT